These 5 T cell receptor beta chains share one sample of origin, sequenced in a study of cytomegalovirus exposure and HLA in healthy donors. The study ran its PCR with 60 Vbeta and 13 Jbeta primers. The table came from immunoSEQ multiplex PCR; TCRdb's copy has only in-frame clones and leaves some out. The sample gives some 140,000 clones, around 75% of which show up once; 7.7% is in the top ten. Sequences were obtained from PBMCs. The receptors were gathered from a man under 40 in good health and CMV-seropositive.

The V call is TRBV5-1, the J call TRBJ2-5, with TRBD2 matching over 11 bases. Germline CDR1 is SGHRS and CDR2 is YFSETQ. J lost 5 bases, V lost 0 bases, and 0 bases had no gene match. The CDR3 loop spans 14 amino acids. CDR3 DNA sequence: TGCGCCAGCAGCTTGGGACTAGCGGGGGAGACCCAGTACTTC. Encoded protein: CASSLGLAGETQYF.

V and J are TRBV30 and TRBJ2-1, with 12 bases lining up with TRBD2. Germline-derived CDR1 and CDR2 are GTSNPN and SVGIG (reference sequence). The CDR3 has 15 amino acids. Losses at the gene ends were 5 bases for V and 7 bases for J; bases not matched to a gene: 9. CDR3 in DNA: TGTGCCTGGCAACGTCCGGGACTAGCGGGTAATGAGCAGTTCTTC. This encodes CAWQRPGLAGNEQFF.

The rearrangement uses TRBV19 and TRBJ2-3, with 11 positions matching TRBD2. Germline values: CDR1 LNHDA, CDR2 SQIVND (reference sequence). This CDR3 has 15 residues. The J segment lost 6 bases and the V segment lost 10 bases, leaving 12 bases of the junction unmatched. This CDR3 reads CAISGTSGVGDTQYF. The CDR3 DNA sequence: TGTGCCATCTCCGGGACTAGCGGAGTGGGCGATACGCAGTATTTT.

The J gene is TRBJ2-1, the V gene TRBV10-1; 7 bases are shared with TRBD1. Germline assignment: CDR1 WNHNN and CDR2 SYGVQD (reference sequence). V was clipped by 10 bases and J by 9 bases; unmatched bases: 15. The CDR3 has 14 amino acids. In nucleotides, the CDR3 is TGCGCCACCTCGGGACAGCGGAGAGATGGTGAGCAGTTCTTC. Translation gives CATSGQRRDGEQFF.

The chain combines TRBV12-5 with TRBJ2-5; 11 bases map to TRBD2. CDR3 length equals 16 residues. In germline, CDR1 is LGHNT, CDR2 FRNRAP. The V gene end was trimmed by 2 bases and the J gene end by 5 bases; junction bases not matched to a gene: 7. The CDR3 protein is CASGLFLAGGGETQYF. The DNA of the CDR3 is TGTGCTAGTGGTTTGTTTCTAGCGGGGGGAGGGGAGACCCAGTACTTC.